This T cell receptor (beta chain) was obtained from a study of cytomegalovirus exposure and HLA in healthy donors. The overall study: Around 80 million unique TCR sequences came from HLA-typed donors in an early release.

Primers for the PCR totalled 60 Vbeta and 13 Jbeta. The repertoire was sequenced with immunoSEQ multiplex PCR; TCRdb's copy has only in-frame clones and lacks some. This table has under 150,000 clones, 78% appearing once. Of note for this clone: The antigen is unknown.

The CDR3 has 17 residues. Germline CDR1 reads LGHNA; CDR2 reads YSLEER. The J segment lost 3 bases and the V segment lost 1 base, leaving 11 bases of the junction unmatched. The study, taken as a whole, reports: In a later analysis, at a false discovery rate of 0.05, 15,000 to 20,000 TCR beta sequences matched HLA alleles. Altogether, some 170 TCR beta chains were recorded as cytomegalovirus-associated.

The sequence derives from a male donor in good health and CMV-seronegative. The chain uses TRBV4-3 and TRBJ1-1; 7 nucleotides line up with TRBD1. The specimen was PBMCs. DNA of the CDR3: TGCGCCAGCAGCCAAGCAGAGGGGGCAGGAGGGTACACTGAAGCTTTCTTT. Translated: CASSQAEGAGGYTEAFF.